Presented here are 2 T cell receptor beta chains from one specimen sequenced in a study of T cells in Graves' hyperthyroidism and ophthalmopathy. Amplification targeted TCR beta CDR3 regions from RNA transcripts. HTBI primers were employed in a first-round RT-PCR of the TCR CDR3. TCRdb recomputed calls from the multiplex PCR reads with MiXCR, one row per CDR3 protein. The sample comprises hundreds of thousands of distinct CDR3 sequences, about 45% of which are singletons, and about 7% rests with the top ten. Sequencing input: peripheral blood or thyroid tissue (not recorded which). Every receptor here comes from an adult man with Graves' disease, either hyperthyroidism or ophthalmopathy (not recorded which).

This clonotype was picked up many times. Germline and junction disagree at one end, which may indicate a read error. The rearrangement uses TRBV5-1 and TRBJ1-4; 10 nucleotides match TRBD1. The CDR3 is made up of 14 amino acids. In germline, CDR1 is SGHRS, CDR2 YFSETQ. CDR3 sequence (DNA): TGTGCCAGCAGCTTAGGGACAGGGGACGAAAAACTGTTTTTT. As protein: CASSLGTGDEKLFF.

The CDR3 here is CASSPPYLSDNYGYTF. The CDR3 nucleotides are TGTGCCAGCAGCCCCCCTTATCTCTCCGACAACTATGGCTACACCTTC. The chain is built from TRBV7-9 and TRBJ1-2; D not certain. The CDR3 consists of 16 residues. V shed 5 bases and J shed 2 bases, with 18 bases lying between them. CDR1 is SEHNR and CDR2 is FQNEAQ in the germline V gene (reference sequence).